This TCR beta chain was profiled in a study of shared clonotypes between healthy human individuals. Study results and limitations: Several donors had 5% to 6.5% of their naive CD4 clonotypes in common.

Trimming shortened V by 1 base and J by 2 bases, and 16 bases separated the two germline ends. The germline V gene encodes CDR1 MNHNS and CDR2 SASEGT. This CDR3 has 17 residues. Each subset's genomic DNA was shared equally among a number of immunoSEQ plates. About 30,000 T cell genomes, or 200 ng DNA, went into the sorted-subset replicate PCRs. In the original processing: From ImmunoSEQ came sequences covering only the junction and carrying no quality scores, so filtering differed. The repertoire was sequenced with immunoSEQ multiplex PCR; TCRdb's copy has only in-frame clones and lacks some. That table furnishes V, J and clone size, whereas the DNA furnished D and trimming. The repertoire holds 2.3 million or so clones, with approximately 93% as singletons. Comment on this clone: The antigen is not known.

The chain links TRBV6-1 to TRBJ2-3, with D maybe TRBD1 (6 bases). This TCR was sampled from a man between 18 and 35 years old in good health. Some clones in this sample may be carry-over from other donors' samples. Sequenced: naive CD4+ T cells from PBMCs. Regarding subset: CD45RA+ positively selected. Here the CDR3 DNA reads TGTGCCAGCAGTGAAGTAGGGGGAGAGGGGGTCACAGATACGCAGTATTTT. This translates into CASSEVGGEGVTDTQYF.